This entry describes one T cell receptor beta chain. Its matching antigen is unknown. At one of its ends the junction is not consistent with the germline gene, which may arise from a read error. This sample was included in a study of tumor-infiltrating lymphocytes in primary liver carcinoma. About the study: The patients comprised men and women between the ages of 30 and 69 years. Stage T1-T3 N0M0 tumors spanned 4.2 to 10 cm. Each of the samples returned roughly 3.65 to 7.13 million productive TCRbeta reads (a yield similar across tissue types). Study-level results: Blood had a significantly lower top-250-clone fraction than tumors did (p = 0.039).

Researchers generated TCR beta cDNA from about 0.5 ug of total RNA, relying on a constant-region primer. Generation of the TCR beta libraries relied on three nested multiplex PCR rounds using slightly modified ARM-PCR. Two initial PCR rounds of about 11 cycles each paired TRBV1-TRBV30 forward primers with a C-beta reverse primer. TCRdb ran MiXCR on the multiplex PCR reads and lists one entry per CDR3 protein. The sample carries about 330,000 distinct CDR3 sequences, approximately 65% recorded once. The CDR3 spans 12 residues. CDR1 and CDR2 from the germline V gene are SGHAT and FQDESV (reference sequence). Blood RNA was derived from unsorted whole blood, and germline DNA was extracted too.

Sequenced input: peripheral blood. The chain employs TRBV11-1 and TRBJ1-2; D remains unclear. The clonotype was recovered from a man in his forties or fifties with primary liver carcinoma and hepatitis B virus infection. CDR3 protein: CASSYEGNGYTF. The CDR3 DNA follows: TGTGCCAGTAGCTATGAGGGAAATGGCTACACCTTC.